The 27 T cell receptor beta chains presented below share a single source sample, sequenced in a study of T-cell reconstitution after alpha-beta-depleted transplantation in children. Unique molecular identifiers tagged the TCRbeta library. In TCRdb, the PCR reads were re-called with MiXCR into one record per CDR3 protein. The sample holds 250,000 to 300,000 distinct CDR3 sequences; approximately 10% are singletons and the top ten take roughly a quarter. This sample comprised peripheral blood, obtained 180 days after TCRalphabeta/CD19-depleted stem cell transplant. These TCRs come from a male patient aged 2 to 9 who had a stem cell transplant for chronic granulomatous disease, so the T cells may come from the graft donor.

In its sample, this clonotype was seen many times. CDR3 nucleotide sequence: TGTGCCAGCTCACCACAGTCTTTGTACAATGAGCAGTTCTTC. This gives the protein CASSPQSLYNEQFF. The chain is built from TRBV18 and TRBJ2-1; D gene uncertain. The ends were cut back, 1 base at V and 4 bases at J, with 8 bases in the middle. This CDR3 region has 14 residues. Germline lookup yields CDR1 KGHSH and CDR2 LQKENI.

This clonotype has ten or more counts. The J gene is TRBJ1-1, the V gene TRBV18; D is perhaps TRBD1 (6 bases). V lost 2 bases, J lost 1 base, and 20 bases lay in between. The CDR3 is 18 amino acids. Germline V gives CDR1 KGHSH, CDR2 LQKENI. The CDR3 sequence: CASSPKGKGGLGNTEAFF. CDR3 nucleotides: TGTGCCAGCTCACCAAAGGGCAAGGGGGGCTTGGGGAACACTGAAGCTTTCTTT.

This clonotype was observed many times. The rearrangement links TRBV12-3 or TRBV12-4 to TRBJ2-2; 8 nucleotides align to TRBD2. Trimming removed 3 bases from V and 5 bases from J; junction bases left unmatched: 5. The CDR3 extends over 15 amino acids. CDR3 loop: CASSLLAGRTGELFF. CDR3 DNA: TGTGCCAGCAGTTTGTTAGCGGGAAGAACCGGGGAGCTGTTTTTT.

Ten or more counts support this clonotype. The CDR3 is CASSFTPSQGAEAFF. CDR3 in DNA: TGTGCCAGCAGCTTTACTCCGAGTCAGGGGGCTGAAGCTTTCTTT. The V call is TRBV7-6, the J call TRBJ1-1; TRBD1 agrees at 7 bases. There are 15 residues in the CDR3. The ends lost 3 bases at V and 6 bases at J; junction bases unmatched: 10. Germline-derived CDR1 and CDR2 are SGHVS and FNYEAQ.

There are many counts of this clonotype. The chain combines TRBV20-1 with TRBJ2-1, with 9 bases that match TRBD2. Germline V gives CDR1 DFQATT, CDR2 SNEGSKA (reference sequence). This CDR3 is 14 amino acids long. V was pared by 6 bases and J by 4 bases, with 7 bases of the junction left unmatched. This CDR3 reads CSAPLAGIYNEQFF. CDR3 DNA: TGCAGTGCCCCTCTAGCGGGAATTTACAATGAGCAGTTCTTC.

This clonotype was counted only a few times. The chain has TRBV15 and TRBJ1-1; TRBD1 matches 9 bases. The CDR3 extends over 15 amino acids. J was trimmed by 5 bases and V by 0 bases; bases with no gene match: 4. CDR1 is LNHNV, CDR2 YYDKDF, per germline (reference sequence). The CDR3 is CATSRDRDRATEAFF. The CDR3 DNA reads as TGTGCCACCAGCAGAGATCGGGACAGGGCTACTGAAGCTTTCTTT.

Ten or more counts support this clonotype. The chain links TRBV12-3 or TRBV12-4 to TRBJ1-1; perhaps TRBD1 as D (6 bases). The CDR3 sequence is 14 residues long. Between the trimmed V and J ends, which lost 3 bases and 7 bases, there was a span of 15 bases. The CDR3 DNA reads as TGTGCCAGCAGTTTGTTACAGGGATGGGGTGAAGCTTTCTTT. Translation gives CASSLLQGWGEAFF.

This clonotype was picked up many times. CDR3 protein: CASSTTGVSGADAKNIQYF. CDR3 in DNA: TGTGCCAGCAGTACGACCGGGGTGTCAGGGGCGGACGCCAAAAACATTCAGTACTTC. The chain carries TRBV6-1 and TRBJ2-4; D possibly corresponds to TRBD1 (6 bases). The ends were cut back, 5 bases at V and 1 base at J, with 24 bases in the middle. Germline V lookup: CDR1 MNHNS, CDR2 SASEGT. The CDR3 has 19 amino acids.

Turning to this clonotype: This may come from a read error, since a much larger clone is one base off. The J gene is TRBJ2-5, the V gene TRBV6-5, with 12 positions matching TRBD2. CDR3 size: 17 residues. From germline, CDR1 is MNHEY and CDR2 SVGAGI. Written as DNA, the CDR3 is TGTGCCAGCAGTTACGGGCTAGCGGGAGGGCCGGGGGTGACCCAGAACTTC. Protein: CASSYGLAGGPGVTQNF.

This clonotype was seen many times. The chain couples TRBV15 to TRBJ2-7; the D is unclear. The CDR3 has 11 residues. Germline V CDR1 and CDR2: LNHNV, YYDKDF (reference sequence). V dropped 0 bases and J dropped 10 bases, with 7 bases sitting between them. CDR3 coding DNA: TGTGCCACCAGCAGAGACCTGGATCAGTACTTC. Amino acid sequence: CATSRDLDQYF.

This clonotype was found many times. The rearrangement joins TRBV6-1 to TRBJ2-7; 9 positions agree with TRBD1. CDR1 is MNHNS, CDR2 SASEGT, per germline. Losses at the gene ends were 8 bases for V and 6 bases for J; bases not matched to a gene: 17. This CDR3 region has 16 residues. The CDR3 is CASSSPTGGRGFEQYF. CDR3 DNA: TGTGCCAGCTCCTCCCCGACAGGGGGTCGAGGGTTCGAGCAGTACTTC.

The chain joins TRBV19 to TRBJ2-7; 8 bases align to TRBD2. The CDR3 is 13 residues long. V was pared by 7 bases and J by 5 bases, with 7 bases of the junction left unmatched. The germline V gene encodes CDR1 LNHDA and CDR2 SQIVND (reference sequence). The CDR3: CASNSGRANEQYF. CDR3 in DNA: TGTGCCAGTAACTCCGGGAGGGCCAACGAGCAGTACTTC.

This clonotype was seen ten or more times. The gene calls are TRBV5-6 and TRBJ2-7, with TRBD2 identical over 8 bases. V was clipped by 0 bases and J by 4 bases; unmatched bases: 15. Germline V gives CDR1 SGHDT, CDR2 YYEEEE. The CDR3 length is 18 residues. CDR3 DNA: TGTGCCAGCAGCTTGGTGGTCGACGGGGGGGCAAGGCTGTACGAGCAGTACTTC. It is translated as CASSLVVDGGARLYEQYF.

This clonotype was observed at least ten times. The rearrangement links TRBV28 to TRBJ2-7, with 8 bases lining up with TRBD1. The CDR3 has 14 residues. Trimming cost V 3 bases and J 5 bases; bases outside gene matches: 6. The germline V gene has CDR1 MDHEN and CDR2 SYDVKM. The CDR3 coding sequence is TGTGCCAGCAGTTTGGGGCAGGGGGCGAACGAGCAGTACTTC. The encoded protein is CASSLGQGANEQYF.

This clonotype was observed many times. The chain recombines TRBV11-3 with TRBJ2-3; tentative D call: TRBD2 (6 bases). The CDR3 totals 13 residues. Germline V lookup: CDR1 SGHNT, CDR2 YENEEA. With 6 bases removed from V and 4 bases from J, the gap between germline ends came to 11 bases. CDR3 in DNA: TGTGCCAGCAGTTACGGGGGAGCAGATACGCAGTATTTT. Its protein product is CASSYGGADTQYF.

This clonotype was seen ten or more times. The chain links TRBV20-1 to TRBJ2-3; TRBD1 aligns across 9 bases. Germline-derived CDR1 and CDR2 are DFQATT and SNEGSKA (reference sequence). The CDR3 is 14 amino acids. Trimming cost V 3 bases and J 3 bases; bases outside gene matches: 4. The CDR3 DNA sequence: TGCAGTGCTAGGTACAGGGGGCGAACAGATACGCAGTATTTT. Amino acids: CSARYRGRTDTQYF.

At least ten counts were recorded for this clonotype. The chain employs TRBV9 and TRBJ2-2, with D unclear. The CDR3 is 12 residues long. Germline CDR1 and CDR2: SGDLS and YYNGEE. Between the trimmed V and J ends, which lost 1 base and 5 bases, there was a span of 3 bases. The CDR3 loop reads CASSVRTGELFF. CDR3 sequence (DNA): TGTGCCAGCAGCGTAAGGACCGGGGAGCTGTTTTTT.

This clonotype was seen ten or more times. The chain is built from TRBV11-2 and TRBJ2-7; D possibly corresponds to TRBD2 (5 bases). The CDR3 extends over 15 amino acids. Trimming took off 7 bases at V and 2 bases at J, with 18 bases between the two ends. Germline V lookup: CDR1 SGHAT, CDR2 FQNNGV. The CDR3 DNA follows: TGTGCCAGCACCGAGTGGGAGCGGAGCACCTACGAGCAGTACTTC. Translating gives CASTEWERSTYEQYF.

This clonotype has a count of ten or more. This chain connects TRBV5-1 to TRBJ2-7, with D possibly TRBD1 on 6 matching bases. V was shortened by 1 base and J by 1 base, with 15 bases between the two germline ends. CDR1 is SGHRS and CDR2 is YFSETQ in the germline V gene. CDR3 size: 16 residues. As DNA, the CDR3 is TGCGCCAGCAGCTTGTTTGCCAGGGGAATGTCCTACGAGCAGTACTTC. Its translation is CASSLFARGMSYEQYF.

The table lists this clonotype with many counts. The V gene is TRBV20-1, the J gene TRBJ2-6, with D perhaps matching TRBD2 (5 bases). The CDR3 loop spans 14 amino acids. Deletions cut 5 bases from V and 1 base from J, with 9 bases between. The germline gives CDR1 DFQATT, CDR2 SNEGSKA (reference sequence). CDR3 sequence reads: CSAAEASGANVLTF. Written as DNA, the CDR3 is TGCAGTGCTGCGGAGGCTTCTGGGGCCAACGTCCTGACTTTC.

This clonotype was seen ten or more times. The V and J genes are TRBV3-1 and TRBJ2-5, with 11 bases that match TRBD2. The germline V gene encodes CDR1 LGHDT and CDR2 YNNKEL (reference sequence). This CDR3 contains 16 residues. Trimming at V came to 4 bases and at J to 4 bases, leaving 8 bases not matched to a gene. For the CDR3, the DNA is TGTGCCAGCAGCCCCTTAGCGGGAGGGCCCCGAGAGACCCAGTACTTC. It yields the protein CASSPLAGGPRETQYF.

There are many counts of this clonotype. The rearrangement links TRBV7-6 to TRBJ2-1; the D call may be TRBD1 or TRBD2 (5 bases each). Per germline, CDR1 SGHVS and CDR2 FNYEAQ. The CDR3 sequence is 15 residues long. Trimming took off 5 bases at V and 6 bases at J, with 17 bases between the two ends. The DNA of the CDR3 is TGTGCCAGCAGCACCAACAGAGGGGCCTTCAATGAGCAGTTCTTC. It is translated as CASSTNRGAFNEQFF.

This clonotype was seen repeatedly, ten times or more. This chain joins TRBV4-1 and TRBJ2-1; no firm D call. This CDR3 region has 13 residues. Germline CDR1 is MGHRA and CDR2 is YSYEKL. V was pared by 3 bases and J by 8 bases, with 11 bases between. CDR3 sequence reads: CASSQLQKYEQFF. The CDR3 nucleotides are TGCGCCAGCAGCCAGCTTCAGAAATATGAGCAGTTCTTC.

This clonotype was detected many times. The chain recombines TRBV20-1 with TRBJ2-3; D is unresolved. Germline-derived CDR1 and CDR2 are DFQATT and SNEGSKA (reference sequence). The CDR3 covers 13 residues. V was cut by 6 bases and J by 1 base, with 11 bases left in between. CDR3 sequence: CSAQTGGTDTQYF. The CDR3 DNA sequence: TGCAGTGCCCAGACTGGTGGCACAGATACGCAGTATTTT.

Concerning this clonotype: A much larger clonotype is one base distant, so this may be a read error. The chain employs TRBV5-1 and TRBJ2-1; D unresolved. V was shortened by 4 bases and J by 6 bases, with 11 bases between the two germline ends. CDR1 is SGHRS, CDR2 YFSETQ, per germline. The CDR3 length is 13 residues. In DNA, the CDR3 is TGCGCCAGCAGCCATGGACGCCGCAATGAGCAGTTCTTC. This codes for CASSHGRRNEQFF. Complete variable domain (other parts from reference TRBV5-1 and TRBJ2-1): KAGVTQTPRYLIKTRGQQVTLSCSPISGHRSVSWYQQTPGQGLQFLFEYFSETQRNKGNFPGRFSGRQFSNSRSEMNVSTLELGDSALYLCASSHGRRNEQFFGPGTRLTVL.

This clonotype showed up many times. The V call is TRBV5-1, the J call TRBJ1-1; 8 bases map to TRBD1. The ends lost 0 bases at V and 11 bases at J; junction bases unmatched: 9. Germline V gives CDR1 SGHRS, CDR2 YFSETQ. The CDR3 has 14 amino acids. This chain's CDR3 is CASSLEGQGAGAFF. DNA of the CDR3: TGCGCCAGCAGCTTGGAAGGGCAGGGGGCGGGCGCTTTCTTT. The full variable domain, rest sourced from reference TRBV5-1 and TRBJ1-1, is KAGVTQTPRYLIKTRGQQVTLSCSPISGHRSVSWYQQTPGQGLQFLFEYFSETQRNKGNFPGRFSGRQFSNSRSEMNVSTLELGDSALYLCASSLEGQGAGAFFGQGTRLTVV.

Ten or more counts support this clonotype. The rearrangement links TRBV5-1 to TRBJ2-5, with 7 bases that match TRBD2. CDR1 and CDR2 (germline): SGHRS, YFSETQ. V was clipped by 3 bases and J by 2 bases; unmatched bases: 1. There are 13 residues in the CDR3. CDR3 in DNA: TGCGCCAGCAGCTCGGGGGGACAAGAGACCCAGTACTTC. Translation: CASSSGGQETQYF.